This is a list of T cell receptor beta chains from one sample in a study of blood T cell repertoires in COVID-19. Using immunoSEQ multiplex PCR, the repertoire was profiled, and TCRdb retains in-frame clones only, with some absent. Of some 300,000 clones in the sample, around 92% were seen once. The sequencing sample was made of PBMCs or T cells enriched from blood (not recorded which). These receptors all come from a woman aged 50 to 60 who had been exposed to COVID-19. CDR3s include the opening cysteine and the closing phenylalanine or tryptophan. The order of the fields is D gene, clone size, CDR3 length, J gene, V gene, CDR3 DNA, CDR3 protein. A D gene is named only where the DNA matches it firmly. The size of a clone is reported for some rows only, either as once, few or many, or as a class for expanded clones.

TRBD1 | NA | 14 | TRBJ2-2 | TRBV6-2/TRBV6-3 | TGTGCCAGCAGTTACGGGACAGCCACCGGGGAGCTGTTTTTT | CASSYGTATGELFF
NA | NA | 13 | TRBJ1-2 | TRBV19 | TGTGCCAGTAGTATCACAGGTCCCGATGGCTACACCTTC | CASSITGPDGYTF
NA | NA | 14 | TRBJ2-7 | TRBV27 | TGTGCCAGCAGTTTGACCCGGGGAGTCTACGAGCAGTACTTC | CASSLTRGVYEQYF
TRBD1 | NA | 17 | TRBJ2-6 | TRBV19 | TGTGCCAGTTACACGGGACAGGGCATCTCTGGGGCCAACGTCCTGACTTTC | CASYTGQGISGANVLTF
NA | NA | 13 | TRBJ2-2 | TRBV7-5 | TGTGCCAGAAGCGGGGGGTCCACCGGGGAGCTGTTTTTT | CARSGGSTGELFF
TRBD2 | NA | 13 | TRBJ2-7 | TRBV27 | TGTGCCAGCAGTTACAGATCCGGGGGGGAGCAGTACTTC | CASSYRSGGEQYF
NA | once | 13 | TRBJ1-1 | TRBV5-1 | TGCGCCAGCAGCTTGGAGGGGCTCGCTGAAGCTTTCTTT | CASSLEGLAEAFF
TRBD1 | NA | 16 | TRBJ2-1 | TRBV10-3 | TGTGCCATCAGTATTGGAACAGGGGGCAACTACAATGAGCAGTTCTTC | CAISIGTGGNYNEQFF
TRBD2 | NA | 16 | TRBJ2-7 | TRBV4-2 | TGTGCCAGCAGCCAAGATCAACGGGGGGACTCCTACGAGCAGTACTTC | CASSQDQRGDSYEQYF
NA | NA | 18 | TRBJ1-5 | TRBV6-1 | TGTGCCAGCAGTGAACGGACAGCGAGGTGGGGATATAATCAGCCCCAGCATTTT | CASSERTARWGYNQPQHF
TRBD1 | NA | 14 | TRBJ1-1 | TRBV7-9 | TGTGCCAGCAACCGACAGGGCGTGGACACTGAAGCTTTCTTT | CASNRQGVDTEAFF
TRBD1 | NA | 18 | TRBJ1-6 | TRBV2 | TGTGCCAGCAGTCAAAATTTTGAACAGGGGGCTCATAATTCACCCCTCCACTTT | CASSQNFEQGAHNSPLHF
TRBD1 | NA | 12 | TRBJ2-7 | TRBV30 | TGTGCCTGGAGTAGGGACAGCTACGAGCAGTACTTC | CAWSRDSYEQYF
TRBD2 | NA | 15 | TRBJ2-1 | TRBV27 | TGTGCCTCCTGCCGGGCGGCGGGGGGGAACAATGAGCAGTTCTTC | CASCRAAGGNNEQFF
TRBD1 | NA | 14 | TRBJ2-7 | TRBV7-2 | TGTGCCAGCAGCTTAGTCAGGGGGCAAGGCGAGCAGTACTTC | CASSLVRGQGEQYF
TRBD2 | NA | 14 | TRBJ2-1 | TRBV7-9 | TGTGCCAGCAGCTTAGACGGGGGGGCTTATGAGCAGTTCTTC | CASSLDGGAYEQFF
NA | NA | 13 | TRBJ1-2 | TRBV2 | TGTGCCAGCAGTCTGGACCCAGGGCATGGCTACACCTTC | CASSLDPGHGYTF
NA | NA | 15 | TRBJ2-7 | TRBV9 | TGTGCCAGCAGCTTTCACCCCGCCCCGGTTGACGAGCAGTACTTC | CASSFHPAPVDEQYF
NA | NA | 14 | TRBJ2-7 | TRBV6-5 | TGTGCCAGCACCGAAGGCCAGGGTTTAGGCGAGCAGTACTTC | CASTEGQGLGEQYF
TRBD2 | once | 17 | TRBJ2-1 | TRBV6-6 | TGTGCCAGCAGTCGAGGACTAGCGGGGCACTCCTACAATGAGCAGTTCTTC | CASSRGLAGHSYNEQFF
TRBD2 | NA | 15 | TRBJ2-1 | TRBV28 | TGTGCCAGCAGTGTAGCGGGGGGGCCTTCTGCTGAGCAGTTCTTC | CASSVAGGPSAEQFF
NA | NA | 16 | TRBJ2-2 | TRBV14 | TGTGCCAGCAGCCAAGTTAAGGGACTCAACACCGGGGAGCTGTTTTTT | CASSQVKGLNTGELFF
TRBD1 | NA | 14 | TRBJ1-6 | TRBV3-1/TRBV3-2 | TGTGCCAGCAGCCAAGACAGGGGGAATTCACCCCTCCACTTT | CASSQDRGNSPLHF
TRBD1 | once | 14 | TRBJ1-5 | TRBV7-9 | TGTGCCAGCAGCCAACAGGGGGAGGGTCAGCCCCAGCATTTT | CASSQQGEGQPQHF
TRBD1 | NA | 14 | TRBJ2-7 | TRBV2 | TGTGCCAGCAGTCCTGACAGGGCCTCCTACGAGCAGTACTTC | CASSPDRASYEQYF
NA | NA | 15 | TRBJ1-2 | TRBV25-1 | TGTGCCAGCAGTGTTGGGGACTGGCCTAACTATGGCTACACCTTC | CASSVGDWPNYGYTF
NA | NA | 14 | TRBJ2-3 | TRBV5-1 | TGCGCCAGCAGCTTGGGACAGAGCACAGATACGCAGTATTTT | CASSLGQSTDTQYF
NA | once | 15 | TRBJ1-1 | TRBV19 | TGTGCCAGTAGTAGGTCTCCGGTGGTAAACACTGAAGCTTTCTTT | CASSRSPVVNTEAFF
NA | NA | 14 | TRBJ1-1 | TRBV5-1 | TGCGCCAGCAGCTTCGGACAGTCGAACACTGAAGCTTTCTTT | CASSFGQSNTEAFF
NA | NA | 13 | TRBJ2-7 | TRBV6-1 | TGTGCCAGCAGTGAAAACCCCAGGACAATACAGTACTTC | CASSENPRTIQYF
TRBD1 | NA | 15 | TRBJ2-7 | TRBV7-8 | TGTGCCAGCAGCTCTCTTAGACAGGGGGCGCGAGAGCAGTACTTC | CASSSLRQGAREQYF
NA | NA | 13 | TRBJ2-5 | TRBV13 | TGTGCCAGCAGCTTCAACAGTGAGGAGACCCAGTACTTC | CASSFNSEETQYF
TRBD2 | NA | 16 | TRBJ2-4 | TRBV5-1 | TGCGCCAGCAGCTTCTCGGGGGGATCGGCCAAAAACATTCAGTACTTC | CASSFSGGSAKNIQYF
TRBD1 | NA | 15 | TRBJ2-3 | TRBV28 | TGTGCCAGCAGTCGACCGGGACAGGGGGAAGATACGCAGTATTTT | CASSRPGQGEDTQYF
NA | NA | 15 | TRBJ1-2 | TRBV5-5 | TGTGCCAGCAGCTTGGGAGGCCCCACGGGCTATGGCTACACCTTC | CASSLGGPTGYGYTF
TRBD2 | NA | 14 | TRBJ2-2 | TRBV9 | TGTGCCAGCAGCGTAGCGGGGGGGACCGGGGAGCTGTTTTTT | CASSVAGGTGELFF
NA | NA | 15 | TRBJ1-4 | TRBV14 | TGTGCCAGCAGCCAAGAGCGGATATCTAATGAAAAACTGTTTTTT | CASSQERISNEKLFF
TRBD1 | NA | 15 | TRBJ2-7 | TRBV20-1 | TGCAGTGCTAGTTCGGGACAGGACCTTTTCTACGAGCAGTACTTC | CSASSGQDLFYEQYF
NA | NA | 14 | TRBJ2-7 | TRBV6-1 | TGTGCCAGCAGTGAAATAAGTAGAGCCTACGAGCAGTACTTC | CASSEISRAYEQYF
NA | NA | 16 | TRBJ1-5 | TRBV10-2 | TGCGCCAGCAGTGAGTCGGGGGGGGTAAAGGATCAGCCCCAGCATTTT | CASSESGGVKDQPQHF